Described below is a single TCR beta chain sequence and its context. This clonotype came up many times. The clone's antigen remains unknown. Base quality data are lacking; no much larger clone is found one base away. This sample was included in a study of T cell repertoires in cytomegalovirus infection (dated by TCRdb to about 2019). About the study as a whole: Donor HLA type was relevant to the analysis, because carriage of CMV infection together with the matching HLA type was indicated by public TCR beta signatures.

The sequencer was an Illumina HiSeq 1500. In TCRdb, the public reads were trimmed at Q25 with fastp and aligned with MiXCR, with productive beta chains retained. All rows with the same CDR3 protein become a single entry with the most common DNA and genes. The sample contains over 150,000 distinct CDR3 sequences, around 20% of them found a single time. Just under 3% of the sample comes from the top ten. Study-wide conclusions, independent of this receptor: The ex vivo response was dominated by HLA-C-restricted CMV-specific TCR beta clonotypes, and the single most frequent clonotype in two of eight donors was supplied by these HLA-C-restricted clonotypes. Cumulative frequency of public TCR beta family members discriminated carriers of CMV infection plus the relevant HLA type in this cohort and an independent approximately 350-donor cohort.

Sequencing was done on a sample of PBMCs. This clonotype was obtained from a human donor in good health (CMV status not recorded). Some clones in this sample may be carry-over from other donors' samples.

The nucleotides are TGCGCCAGCAGCCAAGATCAAGCGGGGGCCGAACGGGAGCAGTACTTC. Its coded protein is CASSQDQAGAEREQYF. The V and J segments used are TRBV4-1 and TRBJ2-7; a stretch of 8 junction bases matches TRBD2. The germline V gene supplies CDR1 MGHRA and CDR2 YSYEKL. V and J are trimmed by 0 bases and 7 bases, and the gene matches miss 11 bases of the junction. CDR3 length: 16 amino acids, cysteine to phenylalanine. The retained sequence is limited to the CDR3, 48 bases, with the frame set at the first base.